This passage covers 21 T cell receptor beta chains from one sample sequenced in a study of T cell repertoires in cytomegalovirus infection. Via MiXCR, TCRdb re-called the reads, giving one row per CDR3 protein. The data hold hundreds of thousands of distinct CDR3 sequences, with 15% to 20% observed a single time. Sequencing used PBMCs. The receptors come from a human donor in good health (CMV status not recorded). Some clones in this sample may be carry-over from other donors' samples.

The rearrangement uses TRBV2 and TRBJ2-1; the match to TRBD2 covers 14 bases. Germline V gene lookup returns CDR1 SNHLY and CDR2 FYNNEI. The J segment lost 14 bases and the V segment lost 5 bases, leaving 8 bases of the junction unmatched. The CDR3 has 14 residues. DNA of the CDR3: TGTGCCAGCAGTCCGGGACTAGCGGGGGTAAAGGAGTTCTTC. Its translation: CASSPGLAGVKEFF.

This chain links TRBV20-1 with TRBJ1-4; TRBD1 is a possible D gene (6 bases). The germline gives CDR1 DFQATT, CDR2 SNEGSKA (reference sequence). The CDR3 covers 15 residues. V was shortened by 5 bases and J by 15 bases, with 28 bases between the two germline ends. The chain's CDR3 is CSASDGQQLMKEVFF. The CDR3 DNA reads as TGCAGTGCTTCCGATGGACAGCAACTAATGAAAGAAGTGTTTTTT.

This chain joins TRBV6-6 and TRBJ2-1; 12 positions match TRBD2. The V segment lost 5 bases and the J segment 10 bases; nucleotides outside the gene matches: 12. This CDR3 is 16 amino acids long. Looked up from germline, CDR1 is MNHNY and CDR2 is SVGAGI (reference sequence). CDR3 residues: CASSGGLAGGLHEQFF. The CDR3 DNA sequence: TGTGCCAGCAGTGGGGGGCTAGCGGGGGGGCTTCACGAGCAGTTCTTC.

This clonotype was found a few times. CDR3 sequence (DNA): TGTGCCAATCTGGCTGGGGACCCCGCAGATACGCAGTATTTT. Its translation is CANLAGDPADTQYF. The chain has TRBV2 and TRBJ2-3, with D perhaps given as TRBD1 or TRBD2 (5 bases each). The germline V gene encodes CDR1 SNHLY and CDR2 FYNNEI. The CDR3 length is 14 residues. V shed 10 bases and J shed 4 bases, with 18 bases lying between them.

This clonotype was counted between two and nine times. This chain joins TRBV7-9 and TRBJ1-2, with a possible D match to TRBD1 (6 bases). CDR1 and CDR2 from the germline V gene are SEHNR and FQNEAQ (reference sequence). The CDR3 is made up of 13 amino acids. V gave up 6 bases and J gave up 4 bases, with 12 bases separating them. CDR3 protein: CASSSDRFYGYTF. CDR3 nucleotide sequence: TGTGCCAGCAGTTCCGACAGGTTCTATGGCTACACCTTC.

Ten or more counts support this clonotype. This chain's CDR3 is CAISRPQGDPGASTDTQYF. DNA for the CDR3: TGTGCCATCAGTCGGCCCCAGGGCGATCCGGGGGCCAGCACAGATACGCAGTATTTT. The J gene is TRBJ2-3, the V gene TRBV10-3; the D gene could be TRBD1 or TRBD2 (6 bases each). CDR1 is ENHRY and CDR2 is SYGVKD in the germline V gene. Trimming removed 5 bases from V and 0 bases from J, with 24 bases in between. This CDR3 region has 19 residues.

This clonotype was counted many times. This sequence joins TRBV20-1 and TRBJ1-5; D gene unclear. Germline loops: CDR1 DFQATT, CDR2 SNEGSKA (reference sequence). V was clipped by 4 bases and J by 0 bases, with 10 bases between them. This CDR3 comprises 14 residues. CDR3 loop: CSATDGGSNQPQHF. In DNA, the CDR3 is TGCAGTGCTACCGACGGAGGTAGCAATCAGCCCCAGCATTTT.

This clonotype was seen a handful of times. The CDR3 protein is CASSTRDQETQYF. CDR3 DNA: TGTGCCAGCTCGACTAGGGACCAAGAGACCCAGTACTTC. The chain couples TRBV5-4 to TRBJ2-5, with D possibly being TRBD2 (6 bases). Trimming stripped 7 bases from V and 0 bases from J, with 10 bases between. Germline CDR1 reads SGHNT; CDR2 reads YYREEE (reference sequence). CDR3 length: 13 residues.

The genes are TRBV7-6 and TRBJ2-1; D ambiguous. Between the trimmed V and J ends, which lost 2 bases and 6 bases, there was a span of 14 bases. Germline V gives CDR1 SGHVS, CDR2 FNYEAQ. The CDR3 sequence is 15 residues long. The DNA for the CDR3 is TGTGCCAGCAGCTTATTTTGGTCGATGGGCAATGAGCAGTTCTTC. It is translated as CASSLFWSMGNEQFF. The full variable domain, rest sourced from reference TRBV7-6 and TRBJ2-1, is GAGVSQSPRYKVTKRGQDVALRCDPISGHVSLYWYRQALGQGPEFLTYFNYEAQQDKSGLPNDRFSAERPEGSISTLTIQRTEQRDSAMYRCASSLFWSMGNEQFFGPGTRLTVL.

This clonotype has only a few counts. The chain combines TRBV6-1 with TRBJ1-5; D is possibly TRBD1 (5 bases). Trimming stripped 4 bases from V and 6 bases from J, with 13 bases between. CDR1 is MNHNS and CDR2 is SASEGT in the germline V gene. The CDR3 consists of 14 residues. The CDR3 reads CASSGSGDGQPQHF. The CDR3 nucleotides are TGTGCCAGCAGTGGCAGTGGGGACGGTCAGCCCCAGCATTTT.

This clonotype was found many times. The J gene is TRBJ2-5, the V gene TRBV11-2; D may be TRBD1 or TRBD2 (5 bases each). The CDR3 consists of 16 residues. Germline CDR1 SGHAT, CDR2 FQNNGV. V shed 0 bases and J shed 5 bases, with 16 bases lying between them. The CDR3 nucleotides are TGTGCCAGCAGCTTAGATCTGAGGGGATCGGCGGAGACCCAGTACTTC. Translated: CASSLDLRGSAETQYF. The whole variable domain, filled in from reference TRBV11-2 and TRBJ2-5, reads EAGVAQSPRYKIIEKRQSVAFWCNPISGHATLYWYQQILGQGPKLLIQFQNNGVVDDSQLPKDRFSAERLKGVDSTLKIQPAKLEDSAVYLCASSLDLRGSAETQYFGPGTRLLVL.

This clonotype was detected a few times. The genes are TRBV7-2 and TRBJ1-2, with TRBD1 matching over 7 bases. With V trimmed by 5 bases and J by 8 bases, 14 bases remained unmatched. The V gene's germline CDR1 is SGHTA and CDR2 FQGNSA. This CDR3 spans 15 amino acids. The CDR3: CASSLKFDRVNGYTF. As DNA, the CDR3 is TGTGCCAGCAGCCTTAAATTTGACAGGGTGAACGGCTACACCTTC.

In this sample, this clonotype turned up a few times. V usage is TRBV20-1 and J usage is TRBJ1-2, with D unresolved. The length of the CDR3 is 14 residues. V was shortened by 0 bases and J by 2 bases, with 10 bases between the two germline ends. Germline lookup yields CDR1 DFQATT and CDR2 SNEGSKA (reference sequence). The CDR3 reads CSARDWQDNYGYTF. The CDR3 coding sequence is TGCAGTGCTAGAGATTGGCAGGACAACTATGGCTACACCTTC.

This clonotype was seen at least ten times. This chain uses TRBV7-6 with TRBJ1-3; D is perhaps TRBD1 (6 bases). Germline values: CDR1 SGHVS, CDR2 FNYEAQ. V was trimmed by 5 bases and J by 0 bases, leaving 14 bases between them. The CDR3 consists of 16 residues. The CDR3 region has the DNA TGTGCCAGCAGCCAGGGGCAGGGAGCCTCTGGAAACACCATATATTTT. It is translated as CASSQGQGASGNTIYF.

This chain's CDR3 is CASSLDGPNNEQFF. The CDR3 DNA reads as TGCGCCAGCAGCTTGGACGGTCCGAACAATGAGCAGTTCTTC. V is TRBV5-1 and J is TRBJ2-1; unclear D gene. With 0 bases removed from V and 5 bases from J, the gap between germline ends came to 9 bases. Germline lookup yields CDR1 SGHRS and CDR2 YFSETQ. This CDR3 contains 14 residues.

The V call is TRBV12-3 or TRBV12-4, the J call TRBJ2-3; D might be TRBD1 or TRBD2, each matching 5 bases. V was trimmed by 7 bases and J by 2 bases, leaving 13 bases between them. The CDR3 has 14 residues. The CDR3 region has the DNA TGTGCCAGCATTGAATGGGGGTTCACAGATACGCAGTATTTT. It translates to CASIEWGFTDTQYF.

This clonotype appeared a few times. The chain couples TRBV7-9 to TRBJ2-1, with unresolved D. The CDR3 length is 14 residues. CDR1 SEHNR and CDR2 FQNEAQ come from the germline V gene (reference sequence). Between the trimmed V and J ends, which lost 5 bases and 2 bases, there was a span of 10 bases. The CDR3 region is CASSLVRPYNEQFF. In DNA, the CDR3 is TGTGCCAGCAGCCTTGTAAGACCCTACAATGAGCAGTTCTTC.

This clonotype was counted only a few times. This chain links TRBV5-4 with TRBJ2-4; D may be TRBD1 (5 bases). This CDR3 is built from 18 residues. V was trimmed by 3 bases and J by 6 bases, leaving 25 bases between them. CDR1 and CDR2 from the germline V gene are SGHNT and YYREEE (reference sequence). The CDR3 coding sequence is TGTGCCAGCAGCTCAAGCCCAAGTGGTGTAGGGGTCACAAACATTCAGTACTTC. This codes for CASSSSPSGVGVTNIQYF.

The rearrangement uses TRBV28 and TRBJ2-6, with a tentative D call TRBD1 (6 bases). Germline V gives CDR1 MDHEN, CDR2 SYDVKM. The CDR3 has 15 residues. Deletions cut 6 bases from V and 4 bases from J, with 13 bases between. CDR3 sequence reads: CASRSTGRGANVLTF. Here the CDR3 DNA reads TGTGCCAGCAGATCAACAGGGCGCGGGGCCAACGTCCTGACTTTC. Full variable domain (missing parts from reference TRBV28 and TRBJ2-6): DVKVTQSSRYLVKRTGEKVFLECVQDMDHENMFWYRQDPGLGLRLIYFSYDVKMKEKGDIPEGYSVSREKKERFSLILESASTNQTSMYLCASRSTGRGANVLTFGAGSRLTVL.

This clonotype was seen a few times. The chain is built from TRBV12-3 or TRBV12-4 and TRBJ2-3; D may correspond to TRBD1 or TRBD2 (6 bases each). V was shortened by 6 bases and J by 3 bases, with 19 bases between the two germline ends. CDR3 length: 16 amino acids. CDR3: CASSSQVGGETDTQYF. CDR3 sequence (DNA): TGTGCCAGCAGCAGCCAGGTGGGGGGCGAAACAGATACGCAGTATTTT.

V is TRBV10-1 and J is TRBJ1-3; D call uncertain. This CDR3 is 11 amino acids long. V was trimmed by 11 bases and J by 0 bases, leaving 5 bases between them. Per the germline V gene, CDR1 is WNHNN and CDR2 is SYGVQD (reference sequence). This CDR3 reads CARCSGNTIYF. In DNA, the CDR3 is TGCGCCCGTTGCTCTGGAAACACCATATATTTT.